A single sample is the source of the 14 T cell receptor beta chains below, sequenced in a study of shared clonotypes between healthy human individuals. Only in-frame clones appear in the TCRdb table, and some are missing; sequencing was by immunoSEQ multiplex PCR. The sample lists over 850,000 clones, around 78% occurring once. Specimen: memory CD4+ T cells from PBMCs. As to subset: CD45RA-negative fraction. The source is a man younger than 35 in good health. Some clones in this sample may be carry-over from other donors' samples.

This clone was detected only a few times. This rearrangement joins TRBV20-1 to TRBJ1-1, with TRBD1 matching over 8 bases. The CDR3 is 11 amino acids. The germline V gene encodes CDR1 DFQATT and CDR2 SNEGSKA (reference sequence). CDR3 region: CSPRGRGEAFF. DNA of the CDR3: TGCAGCCCCAGGGGGCGAGGTGAAGCTTTCTTT.

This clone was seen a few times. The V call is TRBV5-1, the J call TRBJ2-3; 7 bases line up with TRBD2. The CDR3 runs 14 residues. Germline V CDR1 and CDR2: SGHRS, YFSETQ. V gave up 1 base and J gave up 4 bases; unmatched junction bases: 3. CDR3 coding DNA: TGCGCCAGCAGCTTGACTAGCGCTGCAGATACGCAGTATTTT. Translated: CASSLTSAADTQYF.

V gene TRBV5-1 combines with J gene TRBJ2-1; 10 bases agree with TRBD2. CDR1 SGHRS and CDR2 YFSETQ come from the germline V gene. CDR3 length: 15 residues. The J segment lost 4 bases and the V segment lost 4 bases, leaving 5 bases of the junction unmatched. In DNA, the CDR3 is TGCGCCAGCAGCCGTAGCGGGAGGCTATACAATGAGCAGTTCTTC. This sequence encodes CASSRSGRLYNEQFF.

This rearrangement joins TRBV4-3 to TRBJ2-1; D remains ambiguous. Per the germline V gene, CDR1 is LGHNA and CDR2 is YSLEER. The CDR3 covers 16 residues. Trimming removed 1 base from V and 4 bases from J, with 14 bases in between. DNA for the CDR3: TGCGCCAGCAGCCAAGTCGGCAGGACGGATTACAATGAGCAGTTCTTC. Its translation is CASSQVGRTDYNEQFF.

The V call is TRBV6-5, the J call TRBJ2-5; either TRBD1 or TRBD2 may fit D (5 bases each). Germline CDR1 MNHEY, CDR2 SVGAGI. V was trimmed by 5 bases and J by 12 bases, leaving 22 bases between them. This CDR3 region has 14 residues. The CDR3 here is CASSNRRDVGVEYF. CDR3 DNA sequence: TGTGCCAGCAGTAACCGCCGGGACGTCGGGGTCGAGTACTTC.

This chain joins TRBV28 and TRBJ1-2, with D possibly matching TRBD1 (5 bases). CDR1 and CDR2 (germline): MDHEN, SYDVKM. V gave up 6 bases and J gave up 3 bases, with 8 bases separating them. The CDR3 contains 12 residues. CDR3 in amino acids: CASRGPYYGYTF. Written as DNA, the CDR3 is TGTGCCAGCAGGGGACCATACTATGGCTACACCTTC.

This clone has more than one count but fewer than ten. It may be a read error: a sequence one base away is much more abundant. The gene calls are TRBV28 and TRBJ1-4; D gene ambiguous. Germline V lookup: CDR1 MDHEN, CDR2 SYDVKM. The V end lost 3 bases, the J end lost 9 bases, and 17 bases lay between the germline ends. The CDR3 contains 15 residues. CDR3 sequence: CASSFSRGSSKKLFF. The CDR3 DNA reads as TGTGCCAGCAGTTTTTCTCGGGGAAGTAGTAAAAAACTGTTTTTT.

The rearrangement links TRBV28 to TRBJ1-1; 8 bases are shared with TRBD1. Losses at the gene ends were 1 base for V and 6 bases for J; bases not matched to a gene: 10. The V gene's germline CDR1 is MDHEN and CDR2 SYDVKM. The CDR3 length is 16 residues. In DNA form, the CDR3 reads TGTGCCAGCAGTTTATTAGAAGGACAGGGACCCCCTGAAGCTTTCTTT. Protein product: CASSLLEGQGPPEAFF.

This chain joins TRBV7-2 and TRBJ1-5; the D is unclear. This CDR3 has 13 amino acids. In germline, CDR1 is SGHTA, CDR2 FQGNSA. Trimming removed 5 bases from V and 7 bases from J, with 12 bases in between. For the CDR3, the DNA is TGTGCCAGCAGCCCTCGGGGAGGACAGCCCCAGCATTTT. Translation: CASSPRGGQPQHF.

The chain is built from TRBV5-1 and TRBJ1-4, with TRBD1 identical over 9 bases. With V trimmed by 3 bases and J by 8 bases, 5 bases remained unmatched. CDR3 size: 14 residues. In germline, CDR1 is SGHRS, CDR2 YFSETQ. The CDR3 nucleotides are TGCGCCAGCAGCTCACAGGGGGCTCGGGAAAAACTGTTTTTT. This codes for CASSSQGAREKLFF.

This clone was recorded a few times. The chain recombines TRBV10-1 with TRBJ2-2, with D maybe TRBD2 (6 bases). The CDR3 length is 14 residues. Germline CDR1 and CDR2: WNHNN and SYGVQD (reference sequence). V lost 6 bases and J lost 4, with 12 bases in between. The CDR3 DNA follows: TGCGCCAGCAGACCCGACGGGGGCACCGGGGAGCTGTTTTTT. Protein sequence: CASRPDGGTGELFF.

The CDR3 sequence is CASSIPAGRYGYTF. The CDR3 DNA reads as TGTGCCAGTAGTATCCCCGCGGGGCGGTATGGCTACACCTTC. The V gene is TRBV19, the J gene TRBJ1-2; TRBD1 might be the D (5 bases). From germline, CDR1 is LNHDA and CDR2 SQIVND (reference sequence). Trimming shortened V by 3 bases and J by 5 bases, and 13 bases separated the two germline ends. The CDR3 extends over 14 amino acids.

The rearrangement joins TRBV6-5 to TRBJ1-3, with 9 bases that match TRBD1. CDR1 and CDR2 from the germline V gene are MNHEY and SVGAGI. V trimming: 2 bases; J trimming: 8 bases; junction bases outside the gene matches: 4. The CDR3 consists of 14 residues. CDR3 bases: TGTGCCAGCAGTTACGTGGACAGGGGCCACACCATATATTTT. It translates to CASSYVDRGHTIYF.

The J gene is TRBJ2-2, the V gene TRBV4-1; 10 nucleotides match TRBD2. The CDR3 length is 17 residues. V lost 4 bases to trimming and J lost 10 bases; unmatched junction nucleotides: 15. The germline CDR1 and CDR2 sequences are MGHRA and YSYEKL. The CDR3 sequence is CASSPIRDQSGRVELFF. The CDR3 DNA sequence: TGCGCCAGCAGCCCTATTCGGGACCAGAGCGGGAGGGTGGAGCTGTTTTTT.